The 9 T cell receptor beta chains below come from one sample, sequenced in a study of cytomegalovirus exposure and HLA in healthy donors. Primers included in the PCR were 60 Vbeta and 13 Jbeta primers. The assay was immunoSEQ multiplex PCR, and TCRdb's table has in-frame clones only and misses some. The sample carries under 200,000 clones, just over 75% recorded once. The sample taken for sequencing was PBMCs. These receptors were taken from a woman aged 30 to 39 in good health and CMV-seropositive.

The rearrangement uses TRBV19 and TRBJ1-1; 8 bases are shared with TRBD1. CDR3 length: 14 amino acids. The junction had 5 bases not matched to a gene; V was cut back by 2 bases and J by 6 bases. Looked up from germline, CDR1 is LNHDA and CDR2 is SQIVND (reference sequence). The CDR3: CASSITGGWAEAFF. The CDR3 DNA sequence: TGTGCCAGTAGTATAACAGGGGGTTGGGCTGAAGCTTTCTTT.

V and J are TRBV5-6 and TRBJ2-7, with 7 bases matching TRBD1. This CDR3 comprises 14 residues. Germline values: CDR1 SGHDT, CDR2 YYEEEE. Germline trimming cut 2 bases from V and 3 bases from J; bases unmatched to any gene: 5. The CDR3: CASSFRGSHYEQYF. In DNA form, the CDR3 reads TGTGCCAGCAGCTTCAGGGGGTCCCACTACGAGCAGTACTTC.

This chain connects TRBV9 to TRBJ2-1; 13 bases map to TRBD2. The CDR3 has 16 amino acids. Trimming removed 3 bases from V and 5 bases from J; junction bases left unmatched: 5. Per germline, CDR1 SGDLS and CDR2 YYNGEE. CDR3 amino acids: CASSAEGLAGNNEQFF. In DNA, the CDR3 is TGTGCCAGCAGCGCCGAGGGACTAGCGGGGAACAATGAGCAGTTCTTC.

The chain combines TRBV2 with TRBJ1-2; tentatively, D is TRBD1 (6 bases). This CDR3 has 12 amino acids. CDR1 and CDR2 from the germline V gene are SNHLY and FYNNEI. V dropped 6 bases and J dropped 8 bases, with 13 bases sitting between them. The CDR3 here is CASSVERGGYTF. The CDR3 nucleotides are TGTGCCAGCAGCGTTGAAAGGGGGGGCTACACCTTC.

Only one count was recorded for this clone. The chain joins TRBV7-2 to TRBJ2-5, with 7 bases fitting TRBD1. The CDR3 has 15 residues. Germline CDR1 and CDR2: SGHTA and FQGNSA. The junction had 7 bases not matched to a gene; V was cut back by 4 bases and J by 2 bases. This chain's CDR3 is CASSYGTALQETQYF. CDR3 nucleotide sequence: TGTGCCAGCAGCTACGGGACAGCGCTTCAAGAGACCCAGTACTTC.

DNA for the CDR3: TGCGCCAGCAGCCAAGATAGGGGACAGGGTGGATACGAGCAGTACTTC. As protein: CASSQDRGQGGYEQYF. V is TRBV4-3 and J is TRBJ2-7; 9 bases match TRBD1. CDR1 is LGHNA, CDR2 YSLEER, per germline. Trimming took 0 bases from V and 4 from J; bases not matched to a gene: 7. The CDR3 covers 16 residues.

This chain uses TRBV29-1 with TRBJ1-2, with 9 bases aligning to TRBD1. The CDR3 is 14 residues long. After removal of 6 bases from V and 5 bases from J, the junction contained 10 bases not matched to a gene. Per germline, CDR1 SQVTM and CDR2 ANQGSEA. The CDR3 region has the DNA TGCAGCGTGGAATCCACCGGGACAGGGTATGGCTACACCTTC. It translates to CSVESTGTGYGYTF.

The chain's CDR3 is CASSLAPGQGINEQFF. For the CDR3, the DNA is TGCGCCAGCAGCTTGGCTCCGGGACAGGGCATAAATGAGCAGTTCTTC. The chain employs TRBV5-1 and TRBJ2-1; 9 bases align to TRBD1. From germline, CDR1 is SGHRS and CDR2 YFSETQ. The ends lost 0 bases at V and 7 bases at J; junction bases unmatched: 8. The CDR3 totals 16 residues. Full variable domain (missing parts from reference TRBV5-1 and TRBJ2-1): KAGVTQTPRYLIKTRGQQVTLSCSPISGHRSVSWYQQTPGQGLQFLFEYFSETQRNKGNFPGRFSGRQFSNSRSEMNVSTLELGDSALYLCASSLAPGQGINEQFFGPGTRLTVL.

The rearrangement uses TRBV6-5 and TRBJ2-3, with 8 bases identical to TRBD2. CDR3 length equals 15 residues. In germline, CDR1 is MNHEY, CDR2 SVGAGI. The junction had 9 bases not matched to a gene; V was cut back by 6 bases and J by 4 bases. CDR3: CASSSPAGGSDTQYF. The CDR3 DNA is TGTGCCAGCAGCTCCCCCGCGGGGGGATCAGATACGCAGTATTTT.